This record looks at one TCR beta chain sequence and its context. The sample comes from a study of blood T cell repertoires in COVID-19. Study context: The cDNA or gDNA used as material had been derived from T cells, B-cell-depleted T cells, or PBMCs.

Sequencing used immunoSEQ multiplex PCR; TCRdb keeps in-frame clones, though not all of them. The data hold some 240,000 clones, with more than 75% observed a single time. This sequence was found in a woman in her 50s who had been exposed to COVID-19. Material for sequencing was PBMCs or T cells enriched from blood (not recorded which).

CDR3: CASALQAPNYGYTF. Here the CDR3 DNA reads TGTGCCTCTGCCCTACAGGCACCTAACTATGGCTACACCTTC. The rearrangement links TRBV10-3 to TRBJ1-2, with D possibly matching TRBD1 (5 bases). Trimming removed 11 bases from V and 0 bases from J, with 16 bases in between. CDR1 is ENHRY, CDR2 SYGVKD, per germline. The CDR3 runs 14 residues.